The present T cell receptor beta chain was sequenced within a study of T cells in Graves' hyperthyroidism and ophthalmopathy. CDR3 size: 14 residues. The ends were cut back, 2 bases at V and 6 bases at J, with 14 bases in the middle. A remark on this clonotype: Antigen specificity is unknown.

Amplification of TCR beta CDR3 regions used RNA as the template. An initial round of RT-PCR targeting the TCR CDR3 relied on the HTBI primer set. One entry per CDR3 protein, called by TCRdb with MiXCR from the multiplex PCR reads. This sample yields approximately 640,000 distinct CDR3 sequences, of which 45% are seen a single time; approximately 7.2% belongs to the top ten. General study findings and limits: Blood also contained most expanded thyroid clonotypes above 0.001. A model using 13 V-J features told ophthalmopathy apart from stable hyperthyroidism.

The study left out patients who had uncontrolled infection, other autoimmune disease, pregnancy or lactation. Clinical symptoms, serum thyroxine, TRAb, thyroid ultrasound and orbital computed tomography established diagnosis. This TCR was sampled from an adult man with Graves' disease, either hyperthyroidism or ophthalmopathy (not recorded which). V gene TRBV12-3 or TRBV12-4 combines with J gene TRBJ2-7, with D tentatively TRBD2 (6 bases). The sample taken for sequencing was peripheral blood or thyroid tissue (not recorded which). CDR3 nucleotides: TGTGCCAGCAGTTTATGGCAGGGCGGGATCGAGCAGTACTTC. Amino acid sequence: CASSLWQGGIEQYF.